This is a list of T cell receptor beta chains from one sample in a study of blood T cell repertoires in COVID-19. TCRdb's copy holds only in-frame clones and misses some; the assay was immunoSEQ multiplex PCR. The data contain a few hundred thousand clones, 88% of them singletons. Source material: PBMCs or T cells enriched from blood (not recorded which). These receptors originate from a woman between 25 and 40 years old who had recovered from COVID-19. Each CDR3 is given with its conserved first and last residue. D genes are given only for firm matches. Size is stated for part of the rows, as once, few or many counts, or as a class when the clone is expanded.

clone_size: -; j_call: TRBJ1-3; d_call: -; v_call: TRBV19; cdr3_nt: TGTGCCAGTAGTGGGCCCTCTGGAAACACCATATATTTT; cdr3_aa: CASSGPSGNTIYF
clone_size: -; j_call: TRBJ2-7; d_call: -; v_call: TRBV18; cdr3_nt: TGTGCCAGCTCCCGGGACTCGATCAAGCCCTACGAGCAGTACTTC; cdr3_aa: CASSRDSIKPYEQYF
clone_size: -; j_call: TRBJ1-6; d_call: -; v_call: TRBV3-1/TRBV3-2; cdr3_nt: TGTGCCAGCAGCCAAGCCCGGGGACCCCTCCACTTT; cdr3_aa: CASSQARGPLHF
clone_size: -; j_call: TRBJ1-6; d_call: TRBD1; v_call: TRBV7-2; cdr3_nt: TGTGCCAGCAGCCGTTCCGGGACAGGGGGGGATTCACCCCTCCACTTT; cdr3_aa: CASSRSGTGGDSPLHF
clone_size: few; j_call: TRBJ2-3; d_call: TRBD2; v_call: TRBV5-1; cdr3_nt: TGCGCCAGCAGCTTAAGGGGACTAGCAGCAGATACGCAGTATTTT; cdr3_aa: CASSLRGLAADTQYF
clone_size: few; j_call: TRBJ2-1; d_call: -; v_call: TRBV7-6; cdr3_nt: TGTGCCAGCAAAGGAGAGACTACTCCCTACAATGAGCAGTTCTTC; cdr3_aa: CASKGETTPYNEQFF
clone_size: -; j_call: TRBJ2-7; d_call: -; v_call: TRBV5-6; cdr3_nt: TGTGCCAGCAGCCTGGGCCTTAGCTCCTACGAGCAGTACTTC; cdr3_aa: CASSLGLSSYEQYF
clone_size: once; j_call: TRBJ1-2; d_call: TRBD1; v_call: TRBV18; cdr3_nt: TGTGCCAGCTCCCAGGATGATAGGGGACAGGGGCATGGCTACACCTTC; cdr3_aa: CASSQDDRGQGHGYTF
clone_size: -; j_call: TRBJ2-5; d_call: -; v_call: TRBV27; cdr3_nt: TGTGCCAGCAGTTTAGCGCATCACTACGGAGAGACCCAGTACTTC; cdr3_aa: CASSLAHHYGETQYF
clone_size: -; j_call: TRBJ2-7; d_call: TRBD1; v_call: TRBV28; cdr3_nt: TGTGCCAGCAGCTATCCGGACAGGCGTAGCTCCTACGAGCAGTACTTC; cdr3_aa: CASSYPDRRSSYEQYF
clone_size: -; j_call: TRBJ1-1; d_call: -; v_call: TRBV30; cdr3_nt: TGTGCCTGGATTCGGGAATTGGCCACTGAAGCTTTCTTT; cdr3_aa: CAWIRELATEAFF
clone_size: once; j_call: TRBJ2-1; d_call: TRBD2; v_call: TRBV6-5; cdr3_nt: TGTGCCAGCAGTTACGTAGCGGGGAGTGCTTACAATGAGCAGTTCTTC; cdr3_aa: CASSYVAGSAYNEQFF
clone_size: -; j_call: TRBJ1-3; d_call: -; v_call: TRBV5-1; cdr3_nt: TGCGCCAGCAGCTCCGTTACAGGGACGGGAAACACCATATATTTT; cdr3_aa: CASSSVTGTGNTIYF
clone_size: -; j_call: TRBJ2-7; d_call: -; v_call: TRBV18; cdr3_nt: TGTGCCAGCTCACTCAACCAGGGTTCCAACTACGAGCAGTACTTC; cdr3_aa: CASSLNQGSNYEQYF
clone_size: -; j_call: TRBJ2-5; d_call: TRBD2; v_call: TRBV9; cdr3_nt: TGTGCCAGCAGCGTAAGTGGCGGGGGGCGCCAAGAGACCCAGTACTTC; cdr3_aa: CASSVSGGGRQETQYF
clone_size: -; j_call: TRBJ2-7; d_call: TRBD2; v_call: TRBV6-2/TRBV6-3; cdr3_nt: TGTGCCAGCAGTCAAGCGGGAGAGAGGTACGAGCAGTACTTC; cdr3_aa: CASSQAGERYEQYF
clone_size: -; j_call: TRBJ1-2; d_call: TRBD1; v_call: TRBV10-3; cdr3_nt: TGTGCCATCAGTGTCCCGGGACAGGGGAGTCAAGGCTACACCTTC; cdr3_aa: CAISVPGQGSQGYTF
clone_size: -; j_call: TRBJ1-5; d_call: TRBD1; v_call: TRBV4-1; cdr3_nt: TGCGCCAGCGGTGACAGGGTGGATCAGCCCCAGCATTTT; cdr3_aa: CASGDRVDQPQHF
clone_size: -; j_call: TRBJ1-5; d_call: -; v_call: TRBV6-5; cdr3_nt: TGTGCCAGCAGGAGAGTTTTCAATCAGCCCCAGCATTTT; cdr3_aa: CASRRVFNQPQHF
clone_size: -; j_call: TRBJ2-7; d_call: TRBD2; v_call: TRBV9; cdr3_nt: TGTGCCAGTTCGCGCCTCGGGACTAGTCCTAACGACGAGCAGTACTTC; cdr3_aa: CASSRLGTSPNDEQYF